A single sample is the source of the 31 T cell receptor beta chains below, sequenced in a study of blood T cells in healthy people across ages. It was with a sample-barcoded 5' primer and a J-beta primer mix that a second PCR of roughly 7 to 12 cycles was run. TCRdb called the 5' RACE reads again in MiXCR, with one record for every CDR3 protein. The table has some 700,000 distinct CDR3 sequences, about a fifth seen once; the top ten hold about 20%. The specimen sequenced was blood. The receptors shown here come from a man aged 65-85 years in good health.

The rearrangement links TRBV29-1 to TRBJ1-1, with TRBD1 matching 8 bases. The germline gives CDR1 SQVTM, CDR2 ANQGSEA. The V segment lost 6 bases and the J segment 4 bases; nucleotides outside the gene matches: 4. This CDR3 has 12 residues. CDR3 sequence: CSVHRGGTEAFF. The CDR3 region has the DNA TGCAGCGTGCACAGGGGGGGCACTGAAGCTTTCTTT.

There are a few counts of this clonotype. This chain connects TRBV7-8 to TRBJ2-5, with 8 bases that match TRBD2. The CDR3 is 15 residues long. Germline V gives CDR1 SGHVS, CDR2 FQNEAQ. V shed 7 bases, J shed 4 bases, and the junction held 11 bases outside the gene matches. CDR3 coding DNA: TGTGCCAGCACGCTAAACAGCGGGGGTTCAGAGACCCAGTACTTC. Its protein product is CASTLNSGGSETQYF.

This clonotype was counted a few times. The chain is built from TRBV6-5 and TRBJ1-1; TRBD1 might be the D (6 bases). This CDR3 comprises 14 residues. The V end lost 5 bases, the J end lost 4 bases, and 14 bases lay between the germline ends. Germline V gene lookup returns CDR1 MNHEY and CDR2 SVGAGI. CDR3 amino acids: CASSAQGLGTEAFF. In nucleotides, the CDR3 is TGTGCCAGCAGTGCCCAGGGGTTGGGCACTGAAGCTTTCTTT.

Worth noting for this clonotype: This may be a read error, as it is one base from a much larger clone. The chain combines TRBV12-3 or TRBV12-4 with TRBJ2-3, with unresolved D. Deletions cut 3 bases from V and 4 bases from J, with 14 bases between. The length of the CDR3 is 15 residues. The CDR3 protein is CASSFRSSFADTQYF. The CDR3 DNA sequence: TGTGCCAGCAGTTTTAGGTCTTCCTTCGCAGATACGCAGTATTTT.

CDR3 in amino acids: CAIRVGGGGDEQYF. The CDR3, as DNA: TGTGCCATCAGAGTGGGTGGGGGAGGCGACGAGCAGTACTTC. The rearrangement uses TRBV10-3 and TRBJ2-5, with D perhaps TRBD2 (6 bases). The end of the DNA aligns better with TRBJ2-7, so the J call may be wrong. The germline V gene has CDR1 ENHRY and CDR2 SYGVKD. CDR3 size: 14 residues.

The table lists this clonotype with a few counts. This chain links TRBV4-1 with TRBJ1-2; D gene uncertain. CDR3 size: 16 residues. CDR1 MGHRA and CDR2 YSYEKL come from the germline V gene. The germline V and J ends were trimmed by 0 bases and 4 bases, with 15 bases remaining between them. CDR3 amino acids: CASSQERGPLRYGYTF. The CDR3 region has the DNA TGCGCCAGCAGCCAAGAGAGAGGCCCTCTTCGCTATGGCTACACCTTC.

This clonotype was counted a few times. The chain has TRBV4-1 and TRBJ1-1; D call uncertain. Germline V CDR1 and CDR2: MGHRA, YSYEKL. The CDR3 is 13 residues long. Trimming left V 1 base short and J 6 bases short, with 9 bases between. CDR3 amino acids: CASSQGARAEAFF. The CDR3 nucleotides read TGCGCCAGCAGCCAAGGAGCACGTGCTGAAGCTTTCTTT.

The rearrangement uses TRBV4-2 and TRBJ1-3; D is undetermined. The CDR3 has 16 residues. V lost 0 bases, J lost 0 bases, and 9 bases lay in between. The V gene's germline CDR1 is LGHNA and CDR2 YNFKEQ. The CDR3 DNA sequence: TGTGCCAGCAGCCAAGAGGCGACGGACTCTGGAAACACCATATATTTT. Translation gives CASSQEATDSGNTIYF.

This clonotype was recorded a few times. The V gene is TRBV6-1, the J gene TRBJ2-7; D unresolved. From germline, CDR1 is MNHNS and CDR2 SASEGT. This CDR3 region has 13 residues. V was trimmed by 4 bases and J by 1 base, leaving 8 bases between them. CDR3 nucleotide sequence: TGTGCCAGCAGTGCCCAGAATTCCTACGAGCAGTACTTC. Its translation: CASSAQNSYEQYF.

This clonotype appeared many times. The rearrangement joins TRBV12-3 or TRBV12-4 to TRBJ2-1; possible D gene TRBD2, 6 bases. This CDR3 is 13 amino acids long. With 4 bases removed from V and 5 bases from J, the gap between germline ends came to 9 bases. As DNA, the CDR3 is TGTGCCAGCAGTTCCGGGGGAAACAATGAGCAGTTCTTC. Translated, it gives CASSSGGNNEQFF.

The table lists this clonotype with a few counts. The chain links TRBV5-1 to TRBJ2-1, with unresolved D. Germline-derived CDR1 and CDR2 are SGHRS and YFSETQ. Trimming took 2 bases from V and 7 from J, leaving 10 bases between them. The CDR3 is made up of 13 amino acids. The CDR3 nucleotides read TGCGCCAGCAGCTTTCTACGACCAAATGAGCAGTTCTTC. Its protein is CASSFLRPNEQFF.

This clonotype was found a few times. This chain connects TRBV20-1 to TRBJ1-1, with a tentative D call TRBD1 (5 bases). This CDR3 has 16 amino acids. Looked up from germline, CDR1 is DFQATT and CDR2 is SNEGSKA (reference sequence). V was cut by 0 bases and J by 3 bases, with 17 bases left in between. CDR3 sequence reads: CSAREYQVGLDTEAFF. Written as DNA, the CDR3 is TGCAGTGCTAGAGAGTACCAGGTGGGGCTCGACACTGAAGCTTTCTTT.

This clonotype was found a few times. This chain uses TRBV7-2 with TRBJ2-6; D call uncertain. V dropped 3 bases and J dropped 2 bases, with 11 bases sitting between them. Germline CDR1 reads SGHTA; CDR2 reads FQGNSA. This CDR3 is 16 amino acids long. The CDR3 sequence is CASSFTSGPGANVLTF. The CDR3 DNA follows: TGTGCCAGCAGCTTCACTTCGGGTCCTGGGGCCAACGTCCTGACTTTC.

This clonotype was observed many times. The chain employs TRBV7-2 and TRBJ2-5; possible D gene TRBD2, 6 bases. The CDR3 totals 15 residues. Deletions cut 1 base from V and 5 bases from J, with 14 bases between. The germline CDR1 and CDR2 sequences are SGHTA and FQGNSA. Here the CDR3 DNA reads TGTGCCAGCAGCTTAGGAGGCGGGGTGAGGGAGACCCAGTACTTC. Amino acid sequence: CASSLGGGVRETQYF.

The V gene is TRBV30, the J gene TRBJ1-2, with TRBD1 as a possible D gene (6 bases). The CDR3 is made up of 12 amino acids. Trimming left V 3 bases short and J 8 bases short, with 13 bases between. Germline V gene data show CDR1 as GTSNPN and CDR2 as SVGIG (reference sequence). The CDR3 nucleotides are TGTGCCTGGAGCGAGGGGACACGGGGCTACACCTTC. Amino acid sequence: CAWSEGTRGYTF.

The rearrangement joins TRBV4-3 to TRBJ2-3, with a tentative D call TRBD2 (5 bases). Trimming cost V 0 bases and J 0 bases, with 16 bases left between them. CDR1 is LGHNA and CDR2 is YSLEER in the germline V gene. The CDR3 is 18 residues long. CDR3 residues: CASSQDPSGLPSTDTQYF. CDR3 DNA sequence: TGCGCCAGCAGCCAAGATCCAAGCGGACTTCCTAGCACAGATACGCAGTATTTT.

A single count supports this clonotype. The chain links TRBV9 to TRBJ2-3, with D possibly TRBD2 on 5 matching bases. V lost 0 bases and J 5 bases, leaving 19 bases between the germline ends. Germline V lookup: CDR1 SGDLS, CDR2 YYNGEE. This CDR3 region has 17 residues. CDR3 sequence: CASSVATGGSPKDTQYF. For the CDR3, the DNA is TGTGCCAGCAGCGTAGCTACCGGAGGCAGTCCTAAAGATACGCAGTATTTT.

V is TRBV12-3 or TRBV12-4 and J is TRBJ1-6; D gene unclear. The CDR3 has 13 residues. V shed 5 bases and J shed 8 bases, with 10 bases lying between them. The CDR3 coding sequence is TGTGCCAGCAGTGTCCTTTCCGATTCACCCCTCCACTTT. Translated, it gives CASSVLSDSPLHF.

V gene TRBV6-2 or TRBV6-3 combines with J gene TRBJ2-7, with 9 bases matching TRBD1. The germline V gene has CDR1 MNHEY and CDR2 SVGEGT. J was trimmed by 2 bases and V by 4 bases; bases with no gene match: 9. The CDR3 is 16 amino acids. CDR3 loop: CASSSTDRGVTYEQYV. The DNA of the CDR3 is TGTGCCAGCAGTTCTACGGACAGGGGAGTAACCTACGAGCAGTACGTC.

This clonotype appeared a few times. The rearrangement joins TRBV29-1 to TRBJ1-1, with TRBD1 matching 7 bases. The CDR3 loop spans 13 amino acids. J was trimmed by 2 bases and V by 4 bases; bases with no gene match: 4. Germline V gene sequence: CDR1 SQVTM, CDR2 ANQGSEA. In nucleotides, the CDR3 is TGCAGCGTTGGCGGACAGGTCAACACTGAAGCTTTCTTT. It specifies CSVGGQVNTEAFF.

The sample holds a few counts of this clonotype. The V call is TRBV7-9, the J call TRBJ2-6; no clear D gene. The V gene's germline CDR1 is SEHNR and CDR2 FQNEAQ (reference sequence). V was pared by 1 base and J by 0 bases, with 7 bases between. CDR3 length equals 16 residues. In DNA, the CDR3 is TGTGCCAGCAGCTTAGGTTCGGGCTCTGGGGCCAACGTCCTGACTTTC. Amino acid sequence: CASSLGSGSGANVLTF.

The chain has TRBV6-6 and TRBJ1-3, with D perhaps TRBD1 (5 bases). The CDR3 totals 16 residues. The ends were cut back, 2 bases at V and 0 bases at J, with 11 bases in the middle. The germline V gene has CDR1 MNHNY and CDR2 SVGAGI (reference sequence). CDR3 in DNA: TGTGCCAGCAGTTACCTCGGCAGGGACTCTGGAAACACCATATATTTT. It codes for CASSYLGRDSGNTIYF.

CDR3 protein: CAIKSAAHNGDEQFF. DNA for the CDR3: TGTGCCATCAAATCGGCCGCTCACAATGGGGATGAGCAGTTCTTC. The J gene is TRBJ2-1, the V gene TRBV10-3; D is unclear. Trimming removed 7 bases from V and 8 bases from J, with 21 bases in between. The CDR3 has 15 residues. Germline V gene sequence: CDR1 ENHRY, CDR2 SYGVKD.

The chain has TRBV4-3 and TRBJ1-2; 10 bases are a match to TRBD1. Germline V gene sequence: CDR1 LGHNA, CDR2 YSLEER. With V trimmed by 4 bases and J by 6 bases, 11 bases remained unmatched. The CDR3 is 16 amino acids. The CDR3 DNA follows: TGCGCCAGCAGCCGACGATCCGGGACAGGGGTCGATGGCTACACCTTC. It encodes CASSRRSGTGVDGYTF.

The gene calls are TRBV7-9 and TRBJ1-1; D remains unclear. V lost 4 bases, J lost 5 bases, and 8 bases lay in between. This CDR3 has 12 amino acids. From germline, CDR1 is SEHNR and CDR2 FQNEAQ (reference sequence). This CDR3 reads CASSSRLTEAFF. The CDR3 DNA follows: TGTGCCAGCAGCTCCCGTCTAACTGAAGCTTTCTTT.

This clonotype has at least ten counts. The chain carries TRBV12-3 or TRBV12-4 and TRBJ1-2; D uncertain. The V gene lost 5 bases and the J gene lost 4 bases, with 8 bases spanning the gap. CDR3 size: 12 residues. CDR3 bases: TGTGCCAGCAGTATCGACACCTATGGCTACACCTTC. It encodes CASSIDTYGYTF.

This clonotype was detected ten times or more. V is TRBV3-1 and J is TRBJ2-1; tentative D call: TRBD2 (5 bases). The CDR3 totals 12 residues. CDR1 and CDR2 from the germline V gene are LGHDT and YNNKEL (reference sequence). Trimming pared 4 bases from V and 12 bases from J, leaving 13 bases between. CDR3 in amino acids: CASSRPRAGQFF. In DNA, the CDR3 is TGTGCCAGCAGCCGCCCGAGGGCGGGGCAGTTCTTC.

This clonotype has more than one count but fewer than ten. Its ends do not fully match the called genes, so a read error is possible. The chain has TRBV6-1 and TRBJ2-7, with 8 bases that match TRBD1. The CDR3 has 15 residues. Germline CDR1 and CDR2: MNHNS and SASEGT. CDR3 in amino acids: CANSEVSGGPYEQYF. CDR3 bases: TGTGCCAACAGTGAAGTTTCAGGGGGCCCCTACGAGCAGTACTTC.

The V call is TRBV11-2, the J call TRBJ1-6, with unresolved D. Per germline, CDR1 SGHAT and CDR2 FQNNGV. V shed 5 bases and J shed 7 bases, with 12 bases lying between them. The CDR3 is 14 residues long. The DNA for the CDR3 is TGTGCCAGCAGCCCGCGGGGAAACAATTCACCCCTCCACTTT. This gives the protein CASSPRGNNSPLHF.

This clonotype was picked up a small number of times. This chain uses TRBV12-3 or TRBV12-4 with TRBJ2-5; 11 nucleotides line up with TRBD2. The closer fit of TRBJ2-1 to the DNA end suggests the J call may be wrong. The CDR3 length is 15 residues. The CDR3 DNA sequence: TGTGCCAGCAGTGTCCTAGCGGGGGGACGGAATGAGCAGTTCTTC. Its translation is CASSVLAGGRNEQFF.

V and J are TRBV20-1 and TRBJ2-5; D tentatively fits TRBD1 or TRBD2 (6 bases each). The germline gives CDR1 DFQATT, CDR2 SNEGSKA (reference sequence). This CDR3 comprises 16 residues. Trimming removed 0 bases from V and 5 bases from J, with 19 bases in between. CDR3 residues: CSARDSSPTGGETQYF. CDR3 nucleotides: TGCAGTGCTAGAGACTCCTCCCCGACAGGAGGGGAGACCCAGTACTTC.